The 18 T cell receptor beta chains given below trace back to one sample, sequenced in a study of low-dose radiotherapy and immunotherapy resistance in tumors. Sample time point: after trial treatment. Described treatment: LDRT plus nivolumab, ipilimumab, low-dose cyclophosphamide and aspirin (RACIN trial). TRAV- and TRBV-specific primers, spanning alpha and beta chains, primed first-strand cDNA. TCRs were put through approximately 20 PCR cycles of amplification with Phusion. A constant-region primer and the V-primer adapter served as the primer pair. In TCRdb, the reads were re-called with MiXCR into one record per CDR3 protein. The table lists nearly 60,000 distinct CDR3 sequences, 20% to 25% of them singletons. Sequences were derived from PBMCs, sampled after low-dose radiotherapy plus immunotherapy. The receptors were gathered from a male donor with prostate cancer.

This clonotype has a count of ten or more. The J gene is TRBJ2-3, the V gene TRBV20-1; possibly TRBD1 for D (6 bases). Germline V CDR1 and CDR2: DFQATT, SNEGSKA (reference sequence). Trimming took 6 bases from V and 2 from J, leaving 9 bases between them. This CDR3 contains 12 residues. In DNA, the CDR3 is TGCAGTGCGCGGACAGCCACAGATACGCAGTATTTT. Protein: CSARTATDTQYF.

This clonotype was counted a few times. The CDR3 coding sequence is TGCGCCAGCAGCTTGCCCCGGGGGACCTACGAGCAGTACTTC. Amino acid sequence: CASSLPRGTYEQYF. This chain joins TRBV5-1 and TRBJ2-7; maybe TRBD2 (6 bases). Germline CDR1 is SGHRS and CDR2 is YFSETQ. V lost 1 base to trimming and J lost 2 bases, with 10 bases between them. The CDR3 sequence is 14 residues long.

This clonotype was detected ten times or more. This chain uses TRBV3-1 with TRBJ1-5; D call uncertain. The CDR3 sequence is 13 residues long. The germline V gene has CDR1 LGHDT and CDR2 YNNKEL (reference sequence). V was cut by 5 bases and J by 5 bases, with 10 bases left in between. The CDR3 sequence: CASSSSGYQPQHF. The CDR3 coding sequence is TGTGCCAGCAGCTCCTCGGGGTATCAGCCCCAGCATTTT.

This clonotype was observed many times. V usage is TRBV5-1 and J usage is TRBJ2-3; 7 bases agree with TRBD1. V lost 5 bases to trimming and J lost 2 bases; unmatched junction nucleotides: 8. The CDR3 runs 15 residues. In germline, CDR1 is SGHRS, CDR2 YFSETQ. This chain's CDR3 is CASRSTGALTDTQYF. The DNA of the CDR3 is TGCGCCAGCAGGTCCACAGGGGCGCTCACAGATACGCAGTATTTT.

This clonotype was recorded at least ten times. This chain connects TRBV5-4 to TRBJ1-1; TRBD1 aligns across 8 bases. Germline CDR1 is SGHNT and CDR2 is YYREEE (reference sequence). CDR3 length equals 16 residues. Trimming took 4 bases from V and 3 from J; bases not matched to a gene: 11. The CDR3 coding sequence is TGTGCCAGCAGCCTGCCCGGACAGGGCAAGGACACTGAAGCTTTCTTT. Translated, it gives CASSLPGQGKDTEAFF.

The sample holds many counts of this clonotype. This sequence joins TRBV5-5 and TRBJ2-1; 9 bases agree with TRBD2. The CDR3 loop spans 16 amino acids. Germline V gene lookup returns CDR1 SGHKS and CDR2 YYEKEE (reference sequence). V lost 0 bases to trimming and J lost 7 bases; unmatched junction nucleotides: 8. The CDR3 protein is CASSLEGRGGWNEQFF. The CDR3 DNA is TGTGCCAGCAGCTTGGAGGGGCGGGGGGGTTGGAATGAGCAGTTCTTC.

This clonotype showed up many times. The gene calls are TRBV4-2 and TRBJ2-7; 12 bases are a match to TRBD2. The CDR3 has 16 residues. The germline V gene encodes CDR1 LGHNA and CDR2 YNFKEQ. V dropped 2 bases and J dropped 6; count of bases not matched to a gene: 8. CDR3 region: CASSQRVTSGGSEQYF. The CDR3 coding sequence is TGTGCCAGCAGCCAAAGAGTGACTAGCGGGGGATCCGAGCAGTACTTC.

On this clonotype: One base separates it from a far larger clone, so it is likely a read error. J is TRBJ2-1 and V is TRBV6-5; 9 nucleotides agree with TRBD2. With 5 bases clipped from V and 14 bases from J, the junction kept 16 bases outside the gene matches. This CDR3 has 15 residues. Looked up from germline, CDR1 is MNHEY and CDR2 is SVGAGI. The CDR3 sequence is CASSEVASGRTVEFF. In nucleotides, the CDR3 is TGTGCCAGCAGTGAAGTGGCGAGCGGGAGGACAGTTGAGTTCTTC.

In this sample, this clonotype turned up many times. This chain joins TRBV20-1 and TRBJ2-7; TRBD1 matches at 11 bases. This CDR3 contains 15 residues. CDR1 and CDR2 (germline): DFQATT, SNEGSKA (reference sequence). With 4 bases clipped from V and 9 bases from J, the junction kept 14 bases outside the gene matches. CDR3 in DNA: TGCAGTGCTAACCCCCGGGACAGGGGGGAGTCTTGGCAGTACTTC. This encodes CSANPRDRGESWQYF.

The V call is TRBV6-6, the J call TRBJ2-7; no clear D gene. V dropped 5 bases and J dropped 0 bases, with 23 bases sitting between them. The CDR3 sequence is 18 residues long. The germline V gene encodes CDR1 MNHNY and CDR2 SVGAGI (reference sequence). The CDR3 loop is CASSGADNQRLVSYEQYF. The CDR3 DNA reads TGTGCCAGCAGTGGAGCAGACAACCAAAGGTTGGTCTCCTACGAGCAGTACTTC.

This clonotype was detected ten times or more. V is TRBV6-2 or TRBV6-3 and J is TRBJ2-7; D possibly corresponds to TRBD1 (6 bases). The CDR3 totals 14 residues. Looked up from germline, CDR1 is MNHEY and CDR2 is SVGEGT. V shed 7 bases and J shed 3 bases, with 16 bases lying between them. In DNA form, the CDR3 reads TGTGCCAGCAAGACCGGACAGTTTTTCTACGAGCAGTACTTC. Its translation is CASKTGQFFYEQYF.

This clonotype was detected ten times or more. This sequence joins TRBV19 and TRBJ2-1, with 10 bases aligning to TRBD2. This CDR3 spans 16 amino acids. Germline trimming cut 4 bases from V and 11 bases from J; bases unmatched to any gene: 14. The germline gives CDR1 LNHDA, CDR2 SQIVND (reference sequence). CDR3 in DNA: TGTGCCAGTAGTACCACTAGCGGGACCCCTCAATCGCAGCAGTTCTTC. Protein: CASSTTSGTPQSQQFF. The full variable domain, completed using reference TRBV19 and TRBJ2-1, is DGGITQSPKYLFRKEGQNVTLSCEQNLNHDAMYWYRQDPGQGLRLIYYSQIVNDFQKGDIAEGYSVSREKKESFPLTVTSAQKNPTAFYLCASSTTSGTPQSQQFFGPGTRLTVL.

As to this clonotype: This likely traces to a read error, being one base from a far larger clone. The chain is built from TRBV5-6 and TRBJ2-7, with D unclear. CDR1 SGHDT and CDR2 YYEEEE come from the germline V gene. V was shortened by 4 bases and J by 7 bases, with 12 bases between the two germline ends. The CDR3 totals 12 residues. For the CDR3, the DNA is TGTGCCAGCAGCCGCTACGGGTTTGAGCAGTACTTC. Protein: CASSRYGFEQYF.

In its sample, this clonotype was seen many times. This rearrangement joins TRBV19 to TRBJ1-5, with D perhaps TRBD1 (5 bases). Between the trimmed V and J ends, which lost 4 bases and 6 bases, there was a span of 19 bases. CDR1 LNHDA and CDR2 SQIVND come from the germline V gene (reference sequence). This CDR3 contains 16 residues. DNA of the CDR3: TGTGCCAGTAGTAGTGGAAGCGGCGGGGGGGTTCAGCCCCAGCATTTT. Translating gives CASSSGSGGGVQPQHF.

This clonotype was seen ten or more times. The chain combines TRBV6-5 with TRBJ1-3; no reliable D call. Germline CDR1 is MNHEY and CDR2 is SVGAGI. CDR3 length equals 16 residues. V gave up 5 bases and J gave up 0 bases, with 14 bases separating them. This CDR3 reads CASSPGWRSSGNTIYF. Here the CDR3 DNA reads TGTGCCAGCAGTCCCGGGTGGAGGAGCTCTGGAAACACCATATATTTT.

Details on this clonotype: This may be a read error: a much more frequent sequence differs by one nucleotide. The gene calls are TRBV6-2 or TRBV6-3 and TRBJ2-1; no definite D call. The CDR3 contains 11 residues. The V gene's germline CDR1 is MNHEY and CDR2 SVGEGT. For the CDR3, the DNA is TGTGTCAGCAGTTCCCAGAATGAGCAGTTCTTC. This codes for CVSSSQNEQFF.

The V call is TRBV5-1, the J call TRBJ2-3; 10 nucleotides align to TRBD2. Germline CDR1 and CDR2: SGHRS and YFSETQ. After removal of 5 bases from V and 2 bases from J, the junction contained 17 bases not matched to a gene. The CDR3 runs to 19 residues. CDR3 loop: CASSPGLAGVQDLTDTQYF. CDR3 nucleotides: TGCGCCAGCAGTCCTGGTCTAGCGGGGGTCCAGGACCTCACAGATACGCAGTATTTT.

A remark on this clonotype: With only one base between it and a far larger clone, this is likely a read error. This chain joins TRBV28 and TRBJ2-1, with TRBD1 matching over 8 bases. The CDR3 covers 14 residues. Per the germline V gene, CDR1 is MDHEN and CDR2 is SYDVKM. V shed 6 bases and J 10 bases; nucleotides not matched to a gene: 11. CDR3 region: CASRPETGAYEQFF. The CDR3 DNA reads as TGTGCCAGCAGGCCAGAGACAGGGGCCTACGAGCAGTTCTTC.